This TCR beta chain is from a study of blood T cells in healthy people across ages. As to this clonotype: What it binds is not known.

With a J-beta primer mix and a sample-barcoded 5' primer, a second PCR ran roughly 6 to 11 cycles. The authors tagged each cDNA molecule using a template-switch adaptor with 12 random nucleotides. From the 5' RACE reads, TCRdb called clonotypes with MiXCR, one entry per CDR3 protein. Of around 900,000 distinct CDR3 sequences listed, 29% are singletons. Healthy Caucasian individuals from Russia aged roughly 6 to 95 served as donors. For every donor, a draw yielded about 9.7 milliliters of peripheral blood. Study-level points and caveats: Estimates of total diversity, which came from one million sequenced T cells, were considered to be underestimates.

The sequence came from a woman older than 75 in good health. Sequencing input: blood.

This CDR3 is CASSLAHRGVQLFF. The CDR3 nucleotides read TGTGCCAGCAGCTTAGCGCACAGGGGGGTACAACTGTTTTTT. This chain connects TRBV7-2 to TRBJ1-4; 8 nucleotides agree with TRBD1. With V trimmed by 0 bases and J by 12 bases, 6 bases remained unmatched. There are 14 residues in the CDR3. Per germline, CDR1 SGHTA and CDR2 FQGNSA. Full variable domain (outside the CDR3, taken from reference TRBV7-2 and TRBJ1-4): GAGVSQSPSNKVTEKGKDVELRCDPISGHTALYWYRQSLGQGLEFLIYFQGNSAPDKSGLPSDRFSAERTGGSVSTLTIQRTQQEDSAVYLCASSLAHRGVQLFFGSGTQLSVL.